This T cell receptor (beta chain) was documented in a study of blood T cell repertoires in COVID-19. Study-level information: Material from acute and convalescent COVID-19 was sourced from the United States, Italy and Spain.

Method: immunoSEQ multiplex PCR; TCRdb's copy keeps in-frame clones and lacks some. The table lists roughly 150,000 clones, 70% to 90% of them singletons, with about 5% in the top ten. This clone was found a few times. The length of the CDR3 is 14 residues. V lost 2 bases to trimming and J lost 15 bases, with 17 bases between them. Germline values: CDR1 SEHNR, CDR2 FQNEAQ (reference sequence). This TCR was recovered from a human donor in a cohort sampled during active COVID-19. The chain carries TRBV7-9 and TRBJ1-6; D is unclear. The material sequenced was peripheral blood. The CDR3 DNA sequence: TGTGCCAGCAGCTTATCCCCCGGTGCGGCCCGCCTCCACTTT. Protein product: CASSLSPGAARLHF.